One sample yielded the 8 T cell receptor beta chains listed below, sequenced in a study of early T cells in non-severe SARS-CoV-2 infection. Each CDR3 protein is one row after TCRdb ran MiXCR on the 5' RACE reads. The repertoire holds tens of thousands of distinct CDR3 sequences, with roughly 5.9% as singletons. The sequencing input was whole blood. Receptor source: an adult who was a healthcare worker with PCR-confirmed SARS-CoV-2 infection or an uninfected control (not recorded which).

This clonotype was picked up many times. The rearrangement uses TRBV3-1 and TRBJ2-7; no clear D. The CDR3 is 17 amino acids. V dropped 1 base and J dropped 2 bases, with 18 bases sitting between them. Germline values: CDR1 LGHDT, CDR2 YNNKEL (reference sequence). CDR3 bases: TGTGCCAGCAGCCAAGGCCCAGCCGTACTTGGGCCCTACGAGCAGTACTTC. This encodes CASSQGPAVLGPYEQYF.

This clonotype was seen ten or more times. The chain carries TRBV12-3 or TRBV12-4 and TRBJ2-2; D unclear. The CDR3 extends over 15 amino acids. V was shortened by 3 bases and J by 2 bases, with 10 bases between the two germline ends. CDR3 coding DNA: TGTGCCAGCAGTTTGTCCAGGCGAAACACCGGGGAGCTGTTTTTT. Protein sequence: CASSLSRRNTGELFF.

This clonotype appeared many times. A read error may produce the germline difference seen at one junction end. The chain's CDR3 is CAWSVSLRSSENTIYF. The CDR3 DNA reads TGTGCCTGGAGTGTATCTCTACGTTCCTCTGAAAACACCATATATTTT. The gene calls are TRBV30 and TRBJ1-3; D not certain. The germline CDR1 and CDR2 sequences are GTSNPN and SVGIG (reference sequence). There are 16 residues in the CDR3.

This clonotype was recorded many times. This chain joins TRBV13 and TRBJ2-1; D may match TRBD1 or TRBD2 (5 bases each). Trimming stripped 7 bases from V and 9 bases from J, with 19 bases between. The CDR3 runs 14 residues. Germline V gives CDR1 PRHDT, CDR2 FYEKMQ (reference sequence). This CDR3 reads CASTPKGEYREQFF. The CDR3 region has the DNA TGTGCCAGCACCCCTAAAGGGGAGTATCGTGAGCAGTTCTTC.

This clonotype came up many times. J is TRBJ2-7 and V is TRBV5-1, with 10 bases aligning to TRBD1. CDR3 length: 14 residues. V shed 4 bases, J shed 3 bases, and the junction held 4 bases outside the gene matches. Germline V CDR1 and CDR2: SGHRS, YFSETQ. CDR3 loop: CASSTGTGDYEQYF. The CDR3 coding sequence is TGCGCCAGCAGCACCGGGACAGGGGACTACGAGCAGTACTTC.

This clonotype was seen at least ten times. The genes are TRBV7-2 and TRBJ2-3, with D uncertain. V was cut by 8 bases and J by 4 bases, with 13 bases left in between. The CDR3 length is 13 residues. Looked up from germline, CDR1 is SGHTA and CDR2 is FQGNSA. DNA for the CDR3: TGTGCCAGCCAGGCTACTCTGGCAGATACGCAGTATTTT. Encoded protein: CASQATLADTQYF.

This clonotype showed up just a few times. The chain uses TRBV7-2 and TRBJ2-1; the D gene is possibly TRBD1 (6 bases). The V end lost 2 bases, the J end lost 5 bases, and 13 bases lay between the germline ends. Germline V gene sequence: CDR1 SGHTA, CDR2 FQGNSA. This CDR3 spans 15 amino acids. CDR3 protein: CASSLRGQANNEQFF. CDR3 coding DNA: TGTGCCAGCAGCTTAAGGGGACAAGCGAACAATGAGCAGTTCTTC. Full variable domain (missing parts from reference TRBV7-2 and TRBJ2-1): GAGVSQSPSNKVTEKGKDVELRCDPISGHTALYWYRQSLGQGLEFLIYFQGNSAPDKSGLPSDRFSAERTGGSVSTLTIQRTQQEDSAVYLCASSLRGQANNEQFFGPGTRLTVL.

The table lists this clonotype with many counts. The chain combines TRBV6-5 with TRBJ2-3; 9 bases map to TRBD1. Trimming cost V 0 bases and J 2 bases; bases outside gene matches: 6. The V gene's germline CDR1 is MNHEY and CDR2 SVGAGI. The CDR3 contains 17 residues. The CDR3 coding sequence is TGTGCCAGCAGTTACTCACAGGGGGCGAACCCCACAGATACGCAGTATTTT. Translated: CASSYSQGANPTDTQYF.